This T cell receptor beta chain originates from a study of post-analysis software for immune sequencing data. Looking at the study overall: Several disease courses (relapsing-remitting, secondary progressive and progressive-relapsing) of multiple sclerosis were included.

A note on this clonotype: Antigen: not known.

Regarding the study as a whole: Roughly 5 TRBV segments (TRBV5-6, TRBV5-1 and TRBV20-1 among them) occurred more frequently in patients than in controls. F-measure co-clustering was strong for batch-matched samples. People with multiple sclerosis had a significantly lower normalized Chao1 diversity than controls did.

The V segment lost 8 bases and the J segment 2 bases; nucleotides outside the gene matches: 8. The CDR3 runs to 13 residues. Germline CDR1 SQVTM, CDR2 ANQGSEA. Incorporated into the TCR beta cDNA libraries were unique molecular identifiers, which served to reduce PCR and sequencing biases. TCRdb re-called the PCR reads with MiXCR, one entry per CDR3 protein. The sample consists of about 460,000 distinct CDR3 sequences, approximately 45% of them appearing once. The sequenced material came from blood. The sequence came from a girl between 10 and 17 years old with multiple sclerosis. V and J are TRBV29-1 and TRBJ1-2, with 7 bases fitting TRBD1. CDR3 protein: CSTRGQRNYGYTF. In DNA form, the CDR3 reads TGCAGCACCCGGGGACAGCGGAACTATGGCTACACCTTC.